This passage covers 17 T cell receptor beta chains from one sample sequenced in a study of blood T cell repertoires in COVID-19. Repertoires were generated with immunoSEQ multiplex PCR, while TCRdb's copy carries only in-frame clones and drops some. This sample has roughly 180,000 clones, with around 78% found just once. The source material was PBMCs or T cells enriched from blood (not recorded which). The origin of the receptors is a woman aged 45 to 65 who had recovered from COVID-19.

The CDR3 reads CASSLRQGPNSPLHF. DNA for the CDR3: TGTGCCAGCAGCCTACGACAGGGGCCTAATTCACCCCTCCACTTT. V gene TRBV6-5 combines with J gene TRBJ1-6; TRBD1 matches 8 bases. The germline V gene encodes CDR1 MNHEY and CDR2 SVGAGI. V shed 6 bases and J 6 bases; nucleotides not matched to a gene: 7. There are 15 residues in the CDR3.

This chain uses TRBV28 with TRBJ1-2; D is unresolved. Germline lookup yields CDR1 MDHEN and CDR2 SYDVKM. This CDR3 spans 14 amino acids. Deletions cut 2 bases from V and 8 bases from J, with 15 bases between. This CDR3 is CASSLRLGPGGYTF. The CDR3 nucleotides are TGTGCCAGCAGTTTACGGCTGGGCCCGGGGGGCTACACCTTC.

This sequence joins TRBV11-2 and TRBJ1-2; D unresolved. The germline V gene encodes CDR1 SGHAT and CDR2 FQNNGV. This CDR3 comprises 13 residues. V shed 2 bases and J shed 3 bases, with 7 bases lying between them. The chain's CDR3 is CASSLSQDYGYTF. CDR3 sequence (DNA): TGTGCCAGCAGCTTAAGTCAGGACTATGGCTACACCTTC.

V usage is TRBV5-1 and J usage is TRBJ2-1; 10 nucleotides agree with TRBD2. CDR1 and CDR2 from the germline V gene are SGHRS and YFSETQ. J lost 4 bases, V lost 3 bases, and 7 bases had no gene match. The CDR3 loop spans 16 amino acids. Here the CDR3 reads CASSSLLAGVYNEQFF. In nucleotides, the CDR3 is TGCGCCAGCAGCTCCCTCCTAGCGGGGGTTTACAATGAGCAGTTCTTC.

The rearrangement uses TRBV6-1 and TRBJ1-6; D not certain. CDR1 is MNHNS, CDR2 SASEGT, per germline. This CDR3 spans 14 amino acids. V dropped 2 bases and J dropped 9 bases, with 11 bases sitting between them. CDR3 sequence reads: CASSELEGGSPLHF. CDR3 nucleotide sequence: TGTGCCAGCAGTGAACTAGAGGGCGGTTCACCCCTCCACTTT.

This clone showed up just once. This chain joins TRBV5-6 and TRBJ1-1; perhaps TRBD1 as D (5 bases). The CDR3 consists of 13 residues. Trimming shortened V by 4 bases and J by 5 bases, and 12 bases separated the two germline ends. Germline CDR1 SGHDT, CDR2 YYEEEE. CDR3 DNA sequence: TGTGCCAGCAGCCCAATCCAGGGAACTGAAGCTTTCTTT. Translation: CASSPIQGTEAFF.

The chain carries TRBV7-2 and TRBJ1-1; D is uncertain. In germline, CDR1 is SGHTA, CDR2 FQGNSA. The ends were cut back, 1 base at V and 4 bases at J, with 19 bases in the middle. CDR3 length: 17 amino acids. The CDR3 DNA sequence: TGTGCCAGCAGCTTAGGGACTTCCGCGGGTTGGAGCACTGAAGCTTTCTTT. Translation: CASSLGTSAGWSTEAFF.

This chain uses TRBV19 with TRBJ1-4, with D possibly being TRBD1 (6 bases). V was pared by 4 bases and J by 8 bases, with 17 bases between. Germline V gene sequence: CDR1 LNHDA, CDR2 SQIVND (reference sequence). CDR3 size: 15 residues. The CDR3: CASSKQGAGEEKLFF. CDR3 sequence (DNA): TGTGCCAGTAGTAAACAGGGCGCGGGAGAAGAAAAACTGTTTTTT.

This clone has only a few counts. V and J are TRBV4-1 and TRBJ2-3; 7 bases are shared with TRBD1. The ends lost 4 bases at V and 6 bases at J; junction bases unmatched: 19. Looked up from germline, CDR1 is MGHRA and CDR2 is YSYEKL. CDR3 length equals 18 residues. CDR3 loop: CASSPTLGNRGIEDTQYF. For the CDR3, the DNA is TGCGCCAGCAGCCCCACCCTCGGCAACAGGGGTATCGAGGATACGCAGTATTTT.

The chain carries TRBV7-8 and TRBJ2-5; TRBD2 matches at 11 bases. CDR1 is SGHVS, CDR2 FQNEAQ, per germline. The CDR3 totals 19 residues. V shed 5 bases, J shed 1 base, and the junction held 15 bases outside the gene matches. CDR3 sequence (DNA): TGTGCCAGCAGCCGAGACCTGAGACTAGCGGGACACCTCCAAGAGACCCAGTACTTC. Translating gives CASSRDLRLAGHLQETQYF. The complete variable domain, with remaining parts taken from reference TRBV7-8 and TRBJ2-5, reads GAGVSQSPRYKVAKRGQDVALRCDPISGHVSLFWYQQALGQGPEFLTYFQNEAQLDKSGLPSDRFFAERPEGSVSTLKIQRTQQEDSAVYLCASSRDLRLAGHLQETQYFGPGTRLLVL.

The rearrangement links TRBV2 to TRBJ2-3, with 9 nucleotides matching TRBD2. The CDR3 loop spans 13 amino acids. Germline CDR1 SNHLY, CDR2 FYNNEI. After removal of 7 bases from V and 6 bases from J, the junction contained 5 bases not matched to a gene. CDR3 sequence: CASIAGGGDTQYF. In DNA form, the CDR3 reads TGTGCCAGCATCGCGGGAGGGGGCGATACGCAGTATTTT.

The CDR3 sequence: CASSLESVGYSPLHF. The CDR3 DNA sequence: TGTGCCAGCAGCTTGGAGAGCGTCGGGTATTCACCCCTCCACTTT. This chain joins TRBV5-8 and TRBJ1-6; the D is unclear. Trimming stripped 0 bases from V and 8 bases from J, with 12 bases between. The CDR3 covers 15 residues. Germline-derived CDR1 and CDR2 are SGHTS and YDEGEE.

The chain combines TRBV2 with TRBJ1-2; no definite D call. CDR1 and CDR2 from the germline V gene are SNHLY and FYNNEI. The CDR3 runs to 14 residues. The ends were cut back, 1 base at V and 4 bases at J, with 10 bases in the middle. The CDR3: CASSEVQVPYGYTF. CDR3 bases: TGTGCCAGCAGTGAAGTTCAGGTGCCCTATGGCTACACCTTC.

As for this clone: The sample has other DNA sequences that encode this CDR3 too. J is TRBJ1-2 and V is TRBV28; possible D gene TRBD1, 5 bases. Trimming shortened V by 2 bases and J by 8 bases, and 12 bases separated the two germline ends. Per the germline V gene, CDR1 is MDHEN and CDR2 is SYDVKM. The CDR3 has 13 residues. The CDR3 here is CASSLLGARGYTF. The DNA of the CDR3 is TGTGCCAGCAGTTTACTAGGGGCGCGGGGCTACACCTTC.

This chain joins TRBV2 and TRBJ2-7; a weak D match, TRBD1 (6 bases). CDR1 is SNHLY and CDR2 is FYNNEI in the germline V gene. V was trimmed by 4 bases and J by 7 bases, leaving 11 bases between them. The CDR3 extends over 12 amino acids. The CDR3 DNA sequence: TGTGCCAGCAGTGCTCTTGGACAGGAGCAGTACGTC. It codes for CASSALGQEQYV.

This clone was counted at least ten times. The V gene is TRBV7-2, the J gene TRBJ1-2; 9 bases line up with TRBD1. J lost 3 bases, V lost 8 bases, and 4 bases had no gene match. Per the germline V gene, CDR1 is SGHTA and CDR2 is FQGNSA. This CDR3 contains 13 residues. CDR3 amino acids: CASGWDRDYGYTF. The CDR3 DNA sequence: TGTGCCAGCGGGTGGGACAGGGACTATGGCTACACCTTC.

The gene calls are TRBV5-1 and TRBJ2-5, with D unresolved. The CDR3 totals 14 residues. Germline V gene lookup returns CDR1 SGHRS and CDR2 YFSETQ. V lost 3 bases, J lost 4 bases, and 13 bases lay in between. The CDR3 here is CASSYRDSGETQYF. CDR3 bases: TGCGCCAGCAGCTACCGCGACTCCGGAGAGACCCAGTACTTC.